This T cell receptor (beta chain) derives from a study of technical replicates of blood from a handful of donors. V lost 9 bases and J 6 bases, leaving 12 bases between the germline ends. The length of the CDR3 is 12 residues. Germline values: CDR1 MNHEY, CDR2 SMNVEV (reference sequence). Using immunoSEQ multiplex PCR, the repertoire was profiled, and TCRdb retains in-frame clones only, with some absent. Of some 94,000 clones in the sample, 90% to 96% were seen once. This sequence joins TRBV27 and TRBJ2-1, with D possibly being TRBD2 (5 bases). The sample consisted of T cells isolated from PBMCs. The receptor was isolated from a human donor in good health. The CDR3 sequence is CASPDGSNEQFF. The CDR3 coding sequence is TGTGCCAGTCCTGATGGGAGCAATGAGCAGTTCTTC.